These T cell receptor beta chains were read from a single sample in a study of T cells in narcolepsy. Clones were sequenced by immunoSEQ multiplex PCR, and TCRdb holds only the in-frame ones, with some missing. The repertoire holds under 35,000 clones, with 87% as singletons. The sequencing sample was made of memory (CD45RA-) CD4+ T cells from blood. These receptors all come from a human donor in good health. Both conserved end residues are part of each CDR3. The D gene is left open where the match is weak. The size entry is marked missing in some rows and otherwise reads once, few, many or a size class.

D gene: NA
V gene: TRBV5-1
J gene: TRBJ2-1
clone size: NA
CDR3 DNA: TGCGCCAGCAGCAGCCTCCGGGACAATGAGCAGTTCTTC
CDR3 protein: CASSSLRDNEQFF

D gene: TRBD1
V gene: TRBV5-8
J gene: TRBJ1-4
clone size: NA
CDR3 DNA: TGTGCCAGCAGGAAGGGGACAGGGGGTTATGAAAAACTGTTTTTT
CDR3 protein: CASRKGTGGYEKLFF

D gene: TRBD1
V gene: TRBV5-1
J gene: TRBJ2-3
clone size: NA
CDR3 DNA: TGCGCCAGCAGCAGGGGACAGGGGGTCTCAGATACGCAGTATTTT
CDR3 protein: CASSRGQGVSDTQYF

D gene: NA
V gene: TRBV10-1
J gene: TRBJ2-6
clone size: NA
CDR3 DNA: TGCGCCAGAGTTACTTCTGGGGCCAACGTCCTGACTTTC
CDR3 protein: CARVTSGANVLTF

D gene: NA
V gene: TRBV11-2
J gene: TRBJ2-3
clone size: NA
CDR3 DNA: TGTGCCAGCAGCTTAGCAGATACGCAGTATTTT
CDR3 protein: CASSLADTQYF

D gene: TRBD1
V gene: TRBV29-1
J gene: TRBJ2-5
clone size: NA
CDR3 DNA: TGCAGCACCGGGACAGGGGAAGAGACCCAGTACTTC
CDR3 protein: CSTGTGEETQYF

D gene: NA
V gene: TRBV7-9
J gene: TRBJ2-7
clone size: NA
CDR3 DNA: TGTGCCAGCAGCTTAGAAGGGGCCCGCTCCTACGAGCAGTACTTC
CDR3 protein: CASSLEGARSYEQYF

D gene: NA
V gene: TRBV9
J gene: TRBJ1-3
clone size: NA
CDR3 DNA: TGTGCCAGCAGCGTCGGGACGCCGCCCGACGGAAACACCATATATTTT
CDR3 protein: CASSVGTPPDGNTIYF

D gene: TRBD1
V gene: TRBV5-6
J gene: TRBJ1-2
clone size: few
CDR3 DNA: TGTGCCAGCAGCCCGAGGACAGGGATGATGTCGGCTAACTATGGCTACACCTTC
CDR3 protein: CASSPRTGMMSANYGYTF

D gene: NA
V gene: TRBV19
J gene: TRBJ1-1
clone size: NA
CDR3 DNA: TGTGCCAGTAGTATAGATCTTATAGGGCGGAACACTGAAGCTTTCTTT
CDR3 protein: CASSIDLIGRNTEAFF

D gene: NA
V gene: TRBV5-6
J gene: TRBJ2-1
clone size: NA
CDR3 DNA: TGTGCCAGCAGCCCGGATCCGTACAATGAGCAGTTCTTC
CDR3 protein: CASSPDPYNEQFF

D gene: NA
V gene: TRBV30
J gene: TRBJ1-2
clone size: NA
CDR3 DNA: TGTGCCTGGAGTGTCATAAGGGAGACCTTC
CDR3 protein: CAWSVIRETF

D gene: NA
V gene: TRBV29-1
J gene: TRBJ2-3
clone size: NA
CDR3 DNA: TGCAGCGTTGCCCAGGGACTCAGCACAGATACGCAGTATTTT
CDR3 protein: CSVAQGLSTDTQYF

D gene: NA
V gene: TRBV6-5
J gene: TRBJ1-1
clone size: NA
CDR3 DNA: TGTGCCAGCAGTTACAGGGGCAACCCGAACACTGAAGCTTTCTTT
CDR3 protein: CASSYRGNPNTEAFF

D gene: NA
V gene: TRBV27
J gene: TRBJ2-3
clone size: few
CDR3 DNA: TGTGCCAGCAGTTTAGTTAATCGGGCAGCCAGGAACACAGATACGCAGTATTTT
CDR3 protein: CASSLVNRAARNTDTQYF

D gene: TRBD1
V gene: TRBV2
J gene: TRBJ1-5
clone size: NA
CDR3 DNA: TGTGCCAGCAGGGTCGGGACAGTTAGTAATCAGCCCCAGCATTTT
CDR3 protein: CASRVGTVSNQPQHF

D gene: TRBD1
V gene: TRBV5-6
J gene: TRBJ1-4
clone size: NA
CDR3 DNA: TGTGCCAGCAGCTTGGGGGACAGTACTAATGAAAAACTGTTTTTT
CDR3 protein: CASSLGDSTNEKLFF

D gene: TRBD1
V gene: TRBV5-1
J gene: TRBJ2-7
clone size: NA
CDR3 DNA: TGCGCCAGCAGCCCATGGGGACAGGGGGCTCTATCCTCCTACGAGCAGTACTTC
CDR3 protein: CASSPWGQGALSSYEQYF

D gene: NA
V gene: TRBV5-1
J gene: TRBJ2-5
clone size: NA
CDR3 DNA: TGCGCCAGCAGCTTGCGGGGGCTCGGAGAGACCCAGTACTTC
CDR3 protein: CASSLRGLGETQYF

D gene: NA
V gene: TRBV2
J gene: TRBJ1-1
clone size: NA
CDR3 DNA: TGTGCCAGCAGTGAATGGTTTAAGGGAACTGAAGCTTTCTTT
CDR3 protein: CASSEWFKGTEAFF

D gene: TRBD1
V gene: TRBV5-6
J gene: TRBJ1-1
clone size: once
CDR3 DNA: TGTGCCAGCAGCTTGATGGACAGGAAGAACACTGAAGCTTTCTTT
CDR3 protein: CASSLMDRKNTEAFF

D gene: NA
V gene: TRBV6-6
J gene: TRBJ1-2
clone size: once
CDR3 DNA: TGTGCCAGCAGTGAAATGGACCGCCGGTCCTTC
CDR3 protein: CASSEMDRRSF

D gene: NA
V gene: TRBV19
J gene: TRBJ1-5
clone size: NA
CDR3 DNA: TGTGCCAGTAGTGCTGGGTATCAGCCCCAGCATTTT
CDR3 protein: CASSAGYQPQHF

D gene: NA
V gene: TRBV30
J gene: TRBJ2-2
clone size: NA
CDR3 DNA: TGTGCCTGGCCTGGGCCCAAGAACACCGGGGAGCTGTTTTTT
CDR3 protein: CAWPGPKNTGELFF

D gene: TRBD2
V gene: TRBV27
J gene: TRBJ2-1
clone size: NA
CDR3 DNA: TGTGCCAGCAGTCCCCGAGCGGGGGGGATAAATGAGCAGTTCTTC
CDR3 protein: CASSPRAGGINEQFF

D gene: NA
V gene: TRBV5-6
J gene: TRBJ2-7
clone size: NA
CDR3 DNA: TGTGCCAGCAGCTTGGGCCACGATAGCTCCTACGAGCAGTACTTC
CDR3 protein: CASSLGHDSSYEQYF

D gene: NA
V gene: TRBV7-8
J gene: TRBJ2-5
clone size: NA
CDR3 DNA: TGTGCCAGCAGCTTATGGGGGAATGGAGAGACCCAGTACTTC
CDR3 protein: CASSLWGNGETQYF

D gene: TRBD1
V gene: TRBV19
J gene: TRBJ1-1
clone size: few
CDR3 DNA: TGTGCCAGTAGTATTCTCCTGGACAGGCCGAACACTGAAGCTTTCTTT
CDR3 protein: CASSILLDRPNTEAFF

D gene: TRBD2
V gene: TRBV4-3
J gene: TRBJ2-7
clone size: NA
CDR3 DNA: TGCGCCAGCAGCCAAGAAACTGGGCGGGGGAGTTACGAGCAGTACTTC
CDR3 protein: CASSQETGRGSYEQYF

D gene: NA
V gene: TRBV9
J gene: TRBJ1-2
clone size: NA
CDR3 DNA: TGTGCCAGCAGCGTCGGGCCCGGGATACTCAATAACTATGGCTACACCTTC
CDR3 protein: CASSVGPGILNNYGYTF

D gene: TRBD1
V gene: TRBV7-3
J gene: TRBJ1-1
clone size: NA
CDR3 DNA: TGTGCCAGCAGCCCGGGACAGGGGGCTGTTTGGAACACTGAAGCTTTCTTT
CDR3 protein: CASSPGQGAVWNTEAFF

D gene: TRBD2
V gene: TRBV7-6
J gene: TRBJ2-3
clone size: NA
CDR3 DNA: TGTGCCAGCAGCTTAGGAAGCGGGAGAGATACGCAGTATTTT
CDR3 protein: CASSLGSGRDTQYF

D gene: NA
V gene: TRBV6-1
J gene: TRBJ1-2
clone size: NA
CDR3 DNA: TGTGCCAGCAGTGAAGCGGGGGGAGGGGCCGGCTATGGCTACACCTTC
CDR3 protein: CASSEAGGGAGYGYTF

D gene: NA
V gene: TRBV7-3
J gene: TRBJ2-3
clone size: NA
CDR3 DNA: TGTGCCAGCAGCACCAAGGTCACTGATACGCAGTATTTT
CDR3 protein: CASSTKVTDTQYF

D gene: NA
V gene: TRBV6-5
J gene: TRBJ2-5
clone size: once
CDR3 DNA: TGTGCCAGCAGCCCACTAGATCGGGAAGAGACCCAGTACTTC
CDR3 protein: CASSPLDREETQYF

D gene: NA
V gene: TRBV18
J gene: TRBJ1-3
clone size: NA
CDR3 DNA: TGTGCCAGCTCACCAGGGTCCACTGGAAACACCATATATTTT
CDR3 protein: CASSPGSTGNTIYF

D gene: TRBD1
V gene: TRBV18
J gene: TRBJ2-5
clone size: few
CDR3 DNA: TGTGCCAGCTCACCGGGCGACAGGGGAGAGACCCAGTACTTC
CDR3 protein: CASSPGDRGETQYF

D gene: NA
V gene: TRBV28
J gene: TRBJ1-1
clone size: NA
CDR3 DNA: TGTGCCAGCAGTTTACCCCAAGCGTCTAACACTGAAGCTTTCTTT
CDR3 protein: CASSLPQASNTEAFF

D gene: NA
V gene: TRBV7-8
J gene: TRBJ1-1
clone size: NA
CDR3 DNA: TGTGCCAGCAGCTTTAGAGAAACGGTTCCTGAAGCTTTCTTT
CDR3 protein: CASSFRETVPEAFF

D gene: TRBD2
V gene: TRBV9
J gene: TRBJ2-1
clone size: NA
CDR3 DNA: TGTGCCAGCAGCGGGGCCCCTAGCGGGGGTTGGGGTGAGCAGTTCTTC
CDR3 protein: CASSGAPSGGWGEQFF

D gene: TRBD2
V gene: TRBV5-4
J gene: TRBJ2-7
clone size: NA
CDR3 DNA: TGTGCCAGCAGCTCCTGGGAGGTGCTAGCGGGAGGGCCGAGCCCCTACGAGCAGTACTTC
CDR3 protein: CASSSWEVLAGGPSPYEQYF

D gene: TRBD1
V gene: TRBV2
J gene: TRBJ1-4
clone size: once
CDR3 DNA: TGTGCCAGCAGAGGGGACAGGGGAAATGAAAAACTGTTTTTT
CDR3 protein: CASRGDRGNEKLFF

D gene: NA
V gene: TRBV7-3
J gene: TRBJ2-1
clone size: once
CDR3 DNA: TGTGCCAGCAGCTTAAGCCTCTTGGATGAGCAGTTCTTC
CDR3 protein: CASSLSLLDEQFF

D gene: NA
V gene: TRBV19
J gene: TRBJ2-7
clone size: NA
CDR3 DNA: TGTGCCAGTAGTATAACAGGGGGAGGGGAGCAGTACTTC
CDR3 protein: CASSITGGGEQYF

D gene: NA
V gene: TRBV7-9
J gene: TRBJ1-5
clone size: NA
CDR3 DNA: TGTGCCAGCGGGGGGTTAGGGAATCAGCCCCAGCATTTT
CDR3 protein: CASGGLGNQPQHF

D gene: NA
V gene: TRBV9
J gene: TRBJ1-1
clone size: NA
CDR3 DNA: TGTGCCAGCAGCGTCTCTGGGGGGACGAACACTGAAGCTTTCTTT
CDR3 protein: CASSVSGGTNTEAFF

D gene: TRBD1
V gene: TRBV28
J gene: TRBJ1-4
clone size: NA
CDR3 DNA: TGTGCCAGCAGTTTTCCTCAGGGACAGGATGAAAAACTGTTTTTT
CDR3 protein: CASSFPQGQDEKLFF

D gene: TRBD1
V gene: TRBV4-1
J gene: TRBJ1-5
clone size: NA
CDR3 DNA: TGCGCCAGCAGCCAGACAGGGGGCGCGGAGAATCAGCCCCAGCATTTT
CDR3 protein: CASSQTGGAENQPQHF

D gene: NA
V gene: TRBV11-2
J gene: TRBJ2-7
clone size: NA
CDR3 DNA: TGTGCCAGCAGCGTGAACTACGAGCAGTACTTC
CDR3 protein: CASSVNYEQYF

D gene: NA
V gene: TRBV9
J gene: TRBJ1-1
clone size: NA
CDR3 DNA: TGTGCCAGCAGCGGACACGGAGGGGAAGCTTTCTTT
CDR3 protein: CASSGHGGEAFF

D gene: NA
V gene: TRBV7-8
J gene: TRBJ2-3
clone size: NA
CDR3 DNA: TGTGCCAGCAGCAACCGGGACTCGGGCACAGATACGCAGTATTTT
CDR3 protein: CASSNRDSGTDTQYF

D gene: NA
V gene: TRBV6-1
J gene: TRBJ1-3
clone size: NA
CDR3 DNA: TGTGCCAGCAGTCGGATCTCTGGAAACACCATATATTTT
CDR3 protein: CASSRISGNTIYF

D gene: TRBD1
V gene: TRBV6-5
J gene: TRBJ1-5
clone size: NA
CDR3 DNA: TGTGCCAGCAGGAGGGGACAGAGTAGCAATCAGCCCCAGCATTTT
CDR3 protein: CASRRGQSSNQPQHF

D gene: TRBD1
V gene: TRBV28
J gene: TRBJ2-7
clone size: NA
CDR3 DNA: TGTGCCAGCAAACCACCCGGGACAGGTTCTTACGAGCAGTACTTC
CDR3 protein: CASKPPGTGSYEQYF

D gene: NA
V gene: TRBV7-2
J gene: TRBJ1-2
clone size: NA
CDR3 DNA: TGTGCCAGCAGCTTAGTTAAGAGGGCCTCTAACTATGGCTACACCTTC
CDR3 protein: CASSLVKRASNYGYTF

D gene: NA
V gene: TRBV6-4
J gene: TRBJ2-3
clone size: NA
CDR3 DNA: TGTGCCAGCAGTCGGGAGTCAGGAGATACGCAGTATTTT
CDR3 protein: CASSRESGDTQYF

D gene: NA
V gene: TRBV11-3
J gene: TRBJ2-3
clone size: NA
CDR3 DNA: TGTGCCAGCAGCCGCGGGACAGACTTTCAGACAGATACGCAGTATTTT
CDR3 protein: CASSRGTDFQTDTQYF

D gene: NA
V gene: TRBV9
J gene: TRBJ2-1
clone size: NA
CDR3 DNA: TGTGCCAGCAGCGTCCCGGCCCCCAGGGGCAGCGGGACCTACAATGAGCAGTTCTTC
CDR3 protein: CASSVPAPRGSGTYNEQFF